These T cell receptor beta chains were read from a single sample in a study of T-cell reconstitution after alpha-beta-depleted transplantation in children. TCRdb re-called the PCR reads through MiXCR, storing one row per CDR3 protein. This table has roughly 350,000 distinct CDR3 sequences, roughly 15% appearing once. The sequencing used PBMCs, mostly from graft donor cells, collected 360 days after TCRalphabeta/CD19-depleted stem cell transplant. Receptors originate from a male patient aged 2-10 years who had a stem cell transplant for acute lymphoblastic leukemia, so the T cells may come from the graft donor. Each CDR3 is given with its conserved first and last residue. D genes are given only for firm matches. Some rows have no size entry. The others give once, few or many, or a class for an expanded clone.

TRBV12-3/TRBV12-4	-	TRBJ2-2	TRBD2	CANSFSGYSGRRNTGELFF	TGTGCCAACAGTTTTTCAGGGTATAGCGGGAGGAGGAACACCGGGGAGCTGTTTTTT
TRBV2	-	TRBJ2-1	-	CASTSERGRFHEQFF	TGTGCCAGCACCTCGGAAAGGGGTAGGTTCCATGAGCAGTTCTTC
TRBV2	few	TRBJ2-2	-	CASSLPKNTGELFF	TGTGCCAGCAGTTTACCTAAGAACACCGGGGAGCTGTTTTTT
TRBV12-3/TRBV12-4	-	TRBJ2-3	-	CASSLVGLGVDTQYF	TGTGCCAGCAGTTTGGTGGGCCTAGGAGTAGATACGCAGTATTTT
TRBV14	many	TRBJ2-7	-	CASSQGWGYRYEQYF	TGTGCCAGCAGCCAAGGCTGGGGGTATCGTTACGAGCAGTACTTC
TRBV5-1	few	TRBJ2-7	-	CASRSASAVEQYF	TGCGCCAGCAGAAGCGCGTCCGCGGTCGAGCAGTACTTC
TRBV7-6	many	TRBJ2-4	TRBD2	CASSLALAGDTKNIQYF	TGTGCCAGCAGCTTAGCCCTAGCGGGAGATACCAAAAACATTCAGTACTTC
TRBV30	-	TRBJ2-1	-	CAWSQGLNNEQFF	TGTGCCTGGAGTCAGGGGCTGAACAATGAGCAGTTCTTC
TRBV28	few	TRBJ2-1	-	CASSLGFGTYRYNEQFF	TGTGCCAGCAGTTTAGGCTTCGGCACATACCGGTACAATGAGCAGTTCTTC
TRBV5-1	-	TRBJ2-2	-	CASSLGSSDTGELFF	TGCGCCAGCAGCTTGGGGAGTTCGGACACCGGGGAGCTGTTTTTT
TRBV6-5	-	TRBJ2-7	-	CASSYSTAFYEQYF	TGTGCCAGCAGTTACTCGACGGCCTTCTACGAGCAGTACTTC
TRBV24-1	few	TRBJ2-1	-	CATARSYNEQFF	TGTGCCACCGCTCGCTCCTACAATGAGCAGTTCTTC
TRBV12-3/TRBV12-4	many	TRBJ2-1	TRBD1	CASRPTGGYNEQFF	TGTGCCAGCAGACCGACAGGGGGTTACAATGAGCAGTTCTTC
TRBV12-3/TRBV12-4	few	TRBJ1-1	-	CASSYRTSNTEAFF	TGTGCCAGCAGTTACAGGACCTCGAACACTGAAGCTTTCTTT
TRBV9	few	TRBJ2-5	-	CASSVGRQVLQETQYF	TGTGCCAGCAGCGTAGGAAGGCAGGTCCTTCAAGAGACCCAGTACTTC
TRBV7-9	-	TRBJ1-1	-	CASSLQGVPNTEAFF	TGTGCCAGCAGCCTCCAGGGCGTACCGAACACTGAAGCTTTCTTT
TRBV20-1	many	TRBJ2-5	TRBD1	CSASLRQGYTLVTQYF	TGCAGTGCTAGTTTGCGACAGGGATATACTTTGGTAACCCAGTACTTC
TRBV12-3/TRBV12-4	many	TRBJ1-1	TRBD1	CASSRRTGVTEAFF	TGTGCCAGCAGCCGGCGGACAGGGGTCACTGAAGCTTTCTTT
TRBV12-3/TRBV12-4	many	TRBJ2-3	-	CASSLGPRADTQYF	TGTGCCAGCAGTTTGGGCCCTAGGGCAGATACGCAGTATTTT
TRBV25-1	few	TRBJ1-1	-	CASSRDPGTEAFF	TGTGCCAGCAGCCGCGACCCAGGTACTGAAGCTTTCTTT
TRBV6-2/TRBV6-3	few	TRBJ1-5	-	CASSYRPGDSNQPQHF	TGTGCCAGCAGTTACCGCCCGGGCGATAGCAATCAGCCCCAGCATTTT
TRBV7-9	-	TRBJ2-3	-	CASSRTRAKDTQYF	TGTGCCAGCAGCCGTACCCGGGCTAAAGATACGCAGTATTTT
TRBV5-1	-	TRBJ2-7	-	CASSLEALASSYEQYF	TGCGCCAGCAGCTTGGAGGCGCTAGCGTCCTCCTACGAGCAGTACTTC
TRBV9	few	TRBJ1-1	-	CASSVEWSPQREAFF	TGTGCCAGCAGCGTGGAGTGGTCCCCGCAACGTGAAGCTTTCTTT
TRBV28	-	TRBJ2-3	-	CASSPGGAPTDTQYF	TGTGCCAGCAGCCCCGGCGGTGCCCCCACAGATACGCAGTATTTT
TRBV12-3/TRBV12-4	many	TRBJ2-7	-	CASSRRRNTYEQYF	TGTGCCAGCAGCCGGCGGCGAAACACCTACGAGCAGTACTTC
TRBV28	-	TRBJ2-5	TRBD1	CASRPKYRGREETQYF	TGTGCCAGCCGGCCTAAATACAGGGGGCGCGAGGAGACCCAGTACTTC
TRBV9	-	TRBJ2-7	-	CASSAQPGRSYEQYF	TGTGCCAGCAGCGCCCAGCCGGGTAGGAGCTACGAGCAGTACTTC
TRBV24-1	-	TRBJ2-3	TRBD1	CATSALPGQGAQTLTDTQYF	TGTGCCACCAGTGCCCTGCCGGGACAGGGGGCCCAAACCCTCACAGATACGCAGTATTTT
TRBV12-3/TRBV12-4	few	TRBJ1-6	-	CASSLDMLGRRGNSPLHF	TGTGCCAGCAGTTTAGATATGTTGGGGCGCCGGGGGAATTCACCCCTCCACTTT
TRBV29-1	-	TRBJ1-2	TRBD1	CSVGGQGRWNYGYTF	TGCAGCGTGGGGGGACAGGGACGATGGAACTATGGCTACACCTTC
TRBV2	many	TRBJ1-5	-	CASSEVGRLPLNQPQHF	TGTGCCAGCAGTGAAGTTGGGAGGCTCCCCCTTAATCAGCCCCAGCATTTT
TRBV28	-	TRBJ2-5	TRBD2	CASSLVSLWREVGQETQYF	TGTGCCAGCAGTTTGGTCTCCCTTTGGCGGGAGGTCGGGCAAGAGACCCAGTACTTC
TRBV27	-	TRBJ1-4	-	CASSPRTPAAARPLFF	TGTGCCAGCAGTCCCCGGACGCCGGCGGCCGCCAGGCCACTGTTTTTT
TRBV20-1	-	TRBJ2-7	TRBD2	CSASGLAGVRYEQYF	TGCAGTGCTAGTGGGCTAGCGGGAGTTAGGTACGAGCAGTACTTC
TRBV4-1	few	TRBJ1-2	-	CASSQLTPGVRPYGYTF	TGCGCCAGCAGCCAACTGACCCCAGGGGTGAGACCGTATGGCTACACCTTC
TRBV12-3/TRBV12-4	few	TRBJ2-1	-	CASSLYWAKEFF	TGTGCCAGCAGTTTATATTGGGCTAAAGAGTTCTTC
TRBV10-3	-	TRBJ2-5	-	CAISESTPPQETQYF	TGTGCCATCAGTGAGTCGACCCCACCTCAAGAGACCCAGTACTTC
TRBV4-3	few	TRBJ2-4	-	CASSQDWTDLAKNIQYF	TGCGCCAGCAGCCAAGATTGGACGGACCTAGCCAAAAACATTCAGTACTTC
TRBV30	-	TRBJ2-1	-	CAWSDLGVEQFF	TGTGCCTGGAGCGATCTAGGAGTTGAGCAGTTCTTC
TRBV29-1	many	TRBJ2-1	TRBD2	CSVEDPASGPNEQFF	TGCAGCGTTGAAGATCCCGCTAGCGGGCCCAATGAGCAGTTCTTC
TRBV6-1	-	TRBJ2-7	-	CASSPTVYGANYEQYF	TGTGCCAGCAGCCCGACTGTGTACGGGGCCAACTACGAGCAGTACTTC
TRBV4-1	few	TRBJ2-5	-	CASSQWDTQETQYF	TGCGCCAGCAGCCAATGGGACACCCAAGAGACCCAGTACTTC
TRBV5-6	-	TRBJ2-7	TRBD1	CASSSYGTGDYEQYF	TGTGCCAGCAGCTCCTACGGGACAGGGGACTACGAGCAGTACTTC
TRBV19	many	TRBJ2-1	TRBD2	CASTRGGGSGMSYNEQFF	TGTGCCAGTACCCGGGGGGGCGGGAGTGGCATGAGCTACAATGAGCAGTTCTTC
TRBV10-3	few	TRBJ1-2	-	CAIGPGHPYGYTF	TGTGCCATCGGACCGGGACACCCTTATGGCTACACCTTC
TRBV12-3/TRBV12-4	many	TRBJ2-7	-	CASSLGGYYEQYF	TGTGCCAGCAGTTTAGGAGGGTACTACGAGCAGTACTTC
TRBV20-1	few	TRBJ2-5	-	CSARAPGGEETQYF	TGCAGTGCTAGAGCCCCAGGGGGGGAAGAGACCCAGTACTTC
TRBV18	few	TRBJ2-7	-	CASSPSPKHEQYF	TGTGCCAGCTCACCGTCTCCCAAGCACGAGCAGTACTTC
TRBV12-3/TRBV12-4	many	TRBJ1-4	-	CASSQGISNEKLFF	TGTGCCAGCAGCCAGGGGATTTCTAATGAAAAACTGTTTTTT
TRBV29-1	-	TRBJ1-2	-	CSVPSIRIPGGYTF	TGCAGCGTCCCCTCGATTAGGATCCCAGGCGGCTACACCTTC
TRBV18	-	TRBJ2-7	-	CASSPPMGTEQYF	TGTGCCAGCTCACCACCGATGGGTACCGAGCAGTACTTC
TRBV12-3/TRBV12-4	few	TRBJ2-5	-	CASGDPGRGLKETQYF	TGTGCCAGCGGGGATCCGGGACGGGGACTGAAAGAGACCCAGTACTTC
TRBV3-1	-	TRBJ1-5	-	CASSQRGGNQPQHF	TGTGCCAGCAGCCAACGGGGGGGCAATCAGCCCCAGCATTTT
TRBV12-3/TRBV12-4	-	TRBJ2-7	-	CASSLAIGRYEQYF	TGTGCCAGCAGTTTAGCGATCGGCAGGTACGAGCAGTACTTC
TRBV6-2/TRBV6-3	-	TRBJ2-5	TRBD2	CASSSVYRYRAGGMKETQYF	TGTGCCAGCAGTTCCGTATACCGGTACCGTGCGGGAGGGATGAAAGAGACCCAGTACTTC
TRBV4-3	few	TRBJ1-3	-	CASSQVQGPIFSGNTIYF	TGCGCCAGCAGCCAAGTCCAGGGGCCTATCTTCTCTGGAAACACCATATATTTT
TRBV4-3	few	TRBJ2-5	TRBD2	CASSQDRGAGVETQYF	TGCGCCAGCAGCCAAGATCGCGGGGCGGGAGTTGAGACCCAGTACTTC
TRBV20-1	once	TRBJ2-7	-	CSAPQPRGPYEQYF	TGCAGTGCTCCCCAGCCCAGAGGGCCCTACGAGCAGTACTTC
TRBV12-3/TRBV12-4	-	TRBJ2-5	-	CASSLMRTELLQETQYF	TGTGCCAGCAGTTTAATGAGAACTGAACTACTCCAAGAGACCCAGTACTTC